This TCR beta chain derives from a study of cytomegalovirus exposure and HLA in healthy donors. General study findings and limits: TCR association rates varied by HLA locus in a later analysis, with DRB1 highest and HLA-C lowest. Cytomegalovirus association was assigned to under 200 TCR beta chains.

The study ran its PCR with 60 Vbeta and 13 Jbeta primers. Profiling relied on immunoSEQ multiplex PCR, and the TCRdb table lists in-frame clones only, not all of them. The table has some 150,000 clones, about three quarters seen once. Trimming cost V 5 bases and J 2 bases, with 8 bases left between them. Germline CDR1 LNHDA, CDR2 SQIVND (reference sequence). This CDR3 has 13 residues. Details on this clone: Antigen specificity is unknown.

The chain has TRBV19 and TRBJ2-3; TRBD2 might be the D (5 bases). Sequencing was performed on PBMCs. This receptor was obtained from a female donor in good health and CMV-seronegative. This CDR3 reads CASSGGFTDTQYF. The CDR3, as DNA: TGTGCCAGTAGTGGAGGCTTCACAGATACGCAGTATTTT.